This T cell receptor beta chain was recovered during a study of shared clonotypes between healthy human individuals. CD8 memory merged CD45RO+ with CCR7-negative CD45RA+ TemRA cells. The germline gives CDR1 MDHEN, CDR2 SYDVKM. V lost 4 bases, J lost 3 bases, and 10 bases lay in between. The CDR3 length is 13 residues. Overall study findings and caveats: Some clonotypes were shared by all four sorted-subset donors, while others were not shared. The non-shared ones had lower generation probabilities than the shared ones. Clonotype sharing across donors was expected to vary with sequencing depth.

In regard to this clone: Antigen specificity is unknown.

Deep was the level at which the assay was run. The method was immunoSEQ multiplex PCR; TCRdb's version includes in-frame clones alone and lacks a portion of them. Of roughly 400,000 clones listed, about 96% are singletons. The sequenced sample consisted of memory CD8+ T cells sorted from blood. Subset meaning: CD45RO+ cells pooled with CCR7-negative TemRA cells. This receptor was taken from a man aged 25 to 45 in good health. The chain couples TRBV28 to TRBJ2-7, with a possible D match to TRBD2 (6 bases). The CDR3 spells CASSSAGFYEQYF. DNA for the CDR3: TGTGCCAGCAGTTCGGCGGGGTTCTACGAGCAGTACTTC. Full variable domain (rest looked up from reference TRBV28 and TRBJ2-7): DVKVTQSSRYLVKRTGEKVFLECVQDMDHENMFWYRQDPGLGLRLIYFSYDVKMKEKGDIPEGYSVSREKKERFSLILESASTNQTSMYLCASSSAGFYEQYFGPGTRLTVT.